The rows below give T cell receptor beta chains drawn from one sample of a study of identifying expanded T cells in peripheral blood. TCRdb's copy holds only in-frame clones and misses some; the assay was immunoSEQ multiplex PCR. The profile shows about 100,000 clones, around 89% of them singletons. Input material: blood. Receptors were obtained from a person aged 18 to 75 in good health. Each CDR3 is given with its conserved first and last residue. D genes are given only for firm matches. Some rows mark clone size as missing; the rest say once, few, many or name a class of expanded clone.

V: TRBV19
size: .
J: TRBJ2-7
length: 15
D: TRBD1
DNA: TGTGCCAGTAGTTCCGGCAGGGGGCCTGCCTACGAGCAGTACTTC
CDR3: CASSSGRGPAYEQYF

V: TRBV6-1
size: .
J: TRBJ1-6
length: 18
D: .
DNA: TGTGCCAGCAGTGAAAGGACAGCCTCCCCGACCTATAATTCACCCCTCCACTTT
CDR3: CASSERTASPTYNSPLHF

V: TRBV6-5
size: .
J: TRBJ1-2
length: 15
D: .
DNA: TGTGCCGCCTCGACGGCACAGCCTGGCAACTATGGCTACACCTTC
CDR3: CAASTAQPGNYGYTF

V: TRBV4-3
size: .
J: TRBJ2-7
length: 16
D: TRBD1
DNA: TGCGCCAGCAGCCAAGATTGGACAGGGGTCTCCTACGAGCAGTACTTC
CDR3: CASSQDWTGVSYEQYF

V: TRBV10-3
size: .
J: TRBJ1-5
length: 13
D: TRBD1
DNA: TGTGCCATCAGCGACAGGGCCGATCAGCCCCAGCATTTT
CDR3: CAISDRADQPQHF

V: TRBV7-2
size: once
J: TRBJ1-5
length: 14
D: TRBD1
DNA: TGTGCCAGCAGTTCACAGGGGAGCAATCAGCCCCAGCATTTT
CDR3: CASSSQGSNQPQHF

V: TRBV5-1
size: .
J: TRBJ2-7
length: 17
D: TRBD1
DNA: TGCGCCAGCAGCGTGTGGGGCGTGGGACAGGGGTACAACGAGCAGTACTTC
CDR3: CASSVWGVGQGYNEQYF

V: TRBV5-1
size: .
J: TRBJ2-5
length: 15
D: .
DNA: TGCGCCAGCAGCTTGACTAGTCGGGGCCAAGAGACCCAGTACTTC
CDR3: CASSLTSRGQETQYF

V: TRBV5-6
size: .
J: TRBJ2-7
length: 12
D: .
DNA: TGTGCCAGCAGCTTGGTTAGGTCTGAGCAGTACTTC
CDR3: CASSLVRSEQYF

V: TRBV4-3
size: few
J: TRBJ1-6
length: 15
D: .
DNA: TGCGCCAGCAGCCCAGGCGGGACTTCCAATTCACCCCTCCACTTT
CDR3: CASSPGGTSNSPLHF

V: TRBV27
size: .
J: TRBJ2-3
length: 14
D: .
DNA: TGTGCCAGCAGCCTCCAATCCTCCCGGGATGCGCAGTATTTT
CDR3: CASSLQSSRDAQYF

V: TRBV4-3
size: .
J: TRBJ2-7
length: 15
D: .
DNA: TGCGCCAGCAGCCAAGATCTAGGGCAGTTATACGAGCAGTACTTC
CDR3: CASSQDLGQLYEQYF

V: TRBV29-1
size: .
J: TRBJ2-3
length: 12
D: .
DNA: TGCAGCGTTGGCCTCTTCACAGATACGCAGTATTTT
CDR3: CSVGLFTDTQYF

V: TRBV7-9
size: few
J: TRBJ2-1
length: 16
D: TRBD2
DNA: TGTGCCAGCAGCTTTTCTATGACTAGCGGAACCAATGAGCAGTTCTTC
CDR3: CASSFSMTSGTNEQFF

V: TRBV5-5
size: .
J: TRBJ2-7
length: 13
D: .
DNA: TGTGCCAGCAGCTTGGACAGGGCAGACGAGCAGTACTTC
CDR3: CASSLDRADEQYF

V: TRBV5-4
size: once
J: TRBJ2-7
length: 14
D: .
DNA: TGTGCCAGCAGCTTGAGCGCGGGTTCCTACGAGCAGTACTTC
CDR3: CASSLSAGSYEQYF

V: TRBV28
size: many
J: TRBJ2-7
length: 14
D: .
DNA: TGTGCCAGCAGCCCTGGAGGTCAGGGGGGCGAGCAGTACTTC
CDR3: CASSPGGQGGEQYF

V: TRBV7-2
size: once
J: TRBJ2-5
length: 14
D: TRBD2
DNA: TGTGCCAGCAGCGGAAGACTAGCCCAAGAGACCCAGTACTTC
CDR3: CASSGRLAQETQYF

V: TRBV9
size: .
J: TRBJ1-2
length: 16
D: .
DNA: TGTGCCAGCAGCGTAGGTGCAGGTCCGAGTTCCTATGGCTACACCTTC
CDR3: CASSVGAGPSSYGYTF

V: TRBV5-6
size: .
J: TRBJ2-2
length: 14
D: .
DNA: TGTGCCAGCAGCTTAAAAGGAACCGGGGGGGAGCTGTTTTTT
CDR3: CASSLKGTGGELFF

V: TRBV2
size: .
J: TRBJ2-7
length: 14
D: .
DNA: TGTGCCAGCAGTGCTCGGGCTAGCTCCTACGAGCAGTACTTC
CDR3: CASSARASSYEQYF

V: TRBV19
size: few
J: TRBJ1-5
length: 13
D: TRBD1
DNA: TGTGCCAGTACCATACAGGGGAATCAGCCCCAGCATTTT
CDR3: CASTIQGNQPQHF

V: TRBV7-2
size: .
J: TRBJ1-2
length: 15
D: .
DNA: TGTGCCAGCAGCTTAGGGGCAGGGGTTAACTATGGCTACACCTTC
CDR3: CASSLGAGVNYGYTF

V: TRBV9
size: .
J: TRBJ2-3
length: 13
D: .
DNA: TGTGCCAGCAGCGTAGGTGGATCAGATACGCAGTATTTT
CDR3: CASSVGGSDTQYF

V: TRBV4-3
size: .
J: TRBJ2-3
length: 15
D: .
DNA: TGCGCCAGCAGCCAACTCTGGGGGGCGGGAGATACGCAGTATTTT
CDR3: CASSQLWGAGDTQYF

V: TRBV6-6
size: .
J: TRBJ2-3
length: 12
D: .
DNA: TGTGCCAGCGGGGGGGCCCCAGATACGCAGTATTTT
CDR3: CASGGAPDTQYF

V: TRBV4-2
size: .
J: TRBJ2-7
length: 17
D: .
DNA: TGTGCCAGCAGCCAAAACGGTGGGGGACTCTCGAATTACGAGCAGTACTTC
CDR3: CASSQNGGGLSNYEQYF

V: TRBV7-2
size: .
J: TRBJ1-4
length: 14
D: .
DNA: TGTGCCAGCAGCTTAGGATTGGCTAGTGAAAAACTGTTTTTT
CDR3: CASSLGLASEKLFF

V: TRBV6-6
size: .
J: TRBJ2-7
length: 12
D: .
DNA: TGTGCCATCTCCAGCGACAACGGGGAGCAGTACTTC
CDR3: CAISSDNGEQYF

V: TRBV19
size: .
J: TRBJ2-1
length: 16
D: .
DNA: TGTGCCAGTAGTATAGAGAGGGTAGGGTATCACAATGAGCAGTTCTTC
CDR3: CASSIERVGYHNEQFF

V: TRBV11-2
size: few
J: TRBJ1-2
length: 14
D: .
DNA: TGTGCCAGCACGCTCCAGACGGGGGGCTATGGCTACACCTTC
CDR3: CASTLQTGGYGYTF

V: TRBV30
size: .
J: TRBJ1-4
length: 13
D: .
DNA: TGTGCCTGGAGAGGGATCGGGCGGGAAAAACTGTTTTTT
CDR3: CAWRGIGREKLFF

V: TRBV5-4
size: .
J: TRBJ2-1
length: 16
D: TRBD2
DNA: TGTGCCAGCAGCTCAAAAGCGGGGGGGGACCTCAATGAGCAGTTCTTC
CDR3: CASSSKAGGDLNEQFF

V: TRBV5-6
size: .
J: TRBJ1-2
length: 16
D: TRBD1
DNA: TGTGCCAGCAGCTTGCCTCGGGACAGGTCTAACTATGGCTACACCTTC
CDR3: CASSLPRDRSNYGYTF

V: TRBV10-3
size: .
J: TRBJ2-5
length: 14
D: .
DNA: TGTGCCATCAGTGAGTCTGGGTCTTTGAAGACCCAGTACTTC
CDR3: CAISESGSLKTQYF

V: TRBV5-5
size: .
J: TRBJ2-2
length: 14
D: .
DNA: TGTGCCAGCAGCTTGGTGGTCCGGGCCGGGGAGCTGTTTTTT
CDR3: CASSLVVRAGELFF

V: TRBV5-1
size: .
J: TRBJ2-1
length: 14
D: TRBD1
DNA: TGCGCCAGCTGCCGGGACAGGGGAGTCAATGAGCAGTTCTTC
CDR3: CASCRDRGVNEQFF

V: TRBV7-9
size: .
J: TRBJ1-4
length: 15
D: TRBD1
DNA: TGTGCCAGCAGGGAGACAGGGGCTTCCAATGAAAAACTGTTTTTT
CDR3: CASRETGASNEKLFF

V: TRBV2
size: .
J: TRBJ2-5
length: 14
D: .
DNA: TGTGCCAGCAGTGAGAATTGGGGGGAAGAGACCCAGTACTTC
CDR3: CASSENWGEETQYF

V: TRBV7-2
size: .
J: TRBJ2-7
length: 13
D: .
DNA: TGTGCCAGCAGGACAGGTGGGGTGGGTGAGCAGTACTTC
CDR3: CASRTGGVGEQYF

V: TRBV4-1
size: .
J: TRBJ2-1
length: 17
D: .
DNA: TGCGCCAGCAGCCAAGCGGTTAGGGGGAGCTCCTACAATGAGCAGTTCTTC
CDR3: CASSQAVRGSSYNEQFF

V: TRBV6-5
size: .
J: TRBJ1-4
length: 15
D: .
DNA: TGTGCCAGCAGTTACCCTGGACACCAGCTGAAAAAACTGTTTTTT
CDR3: CASSYPGHQLKKLFF

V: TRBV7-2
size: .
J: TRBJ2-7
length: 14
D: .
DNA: TGTGCCAGCAGCTTAGTAAGGGGCTCCTACGAGCAGTACTTC
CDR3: CASSLVRGSYEQYF

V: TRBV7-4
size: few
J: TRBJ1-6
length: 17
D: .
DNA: TGTGCCAGCAGCCCCCGGGGGGGGAGCTCCTATAATTCACCCCTCCACTTT
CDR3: CASSPRGGSSYNSPLHF

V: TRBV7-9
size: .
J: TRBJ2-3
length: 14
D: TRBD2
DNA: TGTGCCAGCAGTTCTACTAGCGACCTAGATACGCAGTATTTT
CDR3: CASSSTSDLDTQYF

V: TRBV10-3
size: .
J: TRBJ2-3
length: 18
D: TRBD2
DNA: TGTGCCATCAGGCGCGCTAGCGGGGGGTCCTTTCGAACAGATACGCAGTATTTT
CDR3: CAIRRASGGSFRTDTQYF

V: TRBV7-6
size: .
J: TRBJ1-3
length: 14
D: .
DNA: TGTGCCAGCAGCTTATCAGGGTTTGGAAACACCATATATTTT
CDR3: CASSLSGFGNTIYF

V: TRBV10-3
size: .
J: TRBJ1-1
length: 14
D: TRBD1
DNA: TGTGCCATAACAGGGGGGCGAGGTAACACTGAAGCTTTCTTT
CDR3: CAITGGRGNTEAFF

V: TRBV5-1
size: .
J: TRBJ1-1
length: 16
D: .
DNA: TGCGCCAGCAGCTTGGCAGGGGCGTTTGTTGGCACTGAAGCTTTCTTT
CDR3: CASSLAGAFVGTEAFF

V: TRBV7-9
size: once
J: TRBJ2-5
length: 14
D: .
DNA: TGTGCCAGCAGCCCCCGACAGGCGTGGGAGACCCAGTACTTC
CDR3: CASSPRQAWETQYF

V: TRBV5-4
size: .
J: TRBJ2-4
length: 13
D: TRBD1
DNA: TGTGCCAGCAGCCTGGACAGGGTTTCGGCATGGTACTTC
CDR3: CASSLDRVSAWYF

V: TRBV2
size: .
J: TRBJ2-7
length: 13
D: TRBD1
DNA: TGTGCCAGCAGTTCGGACAGGGCCTACGAGCAGTACTTC
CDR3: CASSSDRAYEQYF

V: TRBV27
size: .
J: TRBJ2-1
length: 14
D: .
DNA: TGTGCCAGCAGTTACCAGTATCCCTACAATGAGCAGTTCTTC
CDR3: CASSYQYPYNEQFF

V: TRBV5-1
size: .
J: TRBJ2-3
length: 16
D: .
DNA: TGCGCCAGCAGCTTGGCCGCGCGGGGGCCCACAGATACGCAGTATTTT
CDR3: CASSLAARGPTDTQYF